The present T cell receptor (beta chain) was sequenced within a study of blood T cell repertoires in COVID-19. The CDR3 totals 14 residues. From germline, CDR1 is LNHDA and CDR2 SQIVND (reference sequence). Trimming stripped 3 bases from V and 7 bases from J, with 13 bases between. How the authors handled the data: It was from reference gene primer amplification that nucleated cell counts were estimated. Clones were sequenced by immunoSEQ multiplex PCR, and TCRdb holds only the in-frame ones, with some missing. The DNA was the basis for D and trimming; V, J and clone size are from that table. Among about 56,000 clones listed, 55% to 80% were seen once.

What was sequenced was peripheral blood. V is TRBV19 and J is TRBJ1-5, with TRBD1 as a possible D gene (5 bases). The receptor's source is a woman in her seventies with COVID-19, enrolled during active disease. CDR3 protein: CASSIREGRQPQHF. CDR3 in DNA: TGTGCCAGTAGTATCCGGGAGGGGAGGCAGCCCCAGCATTTT.